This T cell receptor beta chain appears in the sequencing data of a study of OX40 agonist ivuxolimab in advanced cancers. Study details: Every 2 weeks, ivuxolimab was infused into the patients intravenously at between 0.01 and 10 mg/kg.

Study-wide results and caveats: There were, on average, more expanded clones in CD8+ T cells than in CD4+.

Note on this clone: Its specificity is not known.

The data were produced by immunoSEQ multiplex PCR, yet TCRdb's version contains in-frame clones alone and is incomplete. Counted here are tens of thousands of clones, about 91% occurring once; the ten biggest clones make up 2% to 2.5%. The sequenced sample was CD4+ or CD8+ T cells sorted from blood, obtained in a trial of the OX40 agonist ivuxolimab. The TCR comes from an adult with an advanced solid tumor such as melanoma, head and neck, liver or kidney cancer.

CDR3 sequence: CASSQTGGWDTGELFF. The CDR3 DNA sequence: TGTGCCAGCAGCCAGACAGGGGGCTGGGACACCGGGGAGCTGTTTTTT. This chain joins TRBV7-2 and TRBJ2-2; 10 nucleotides match TRBD1. J gave up 3 bases and V 5 bases, and 6 bases lay outside the gene matches. Germline V gene data show CDR1 as SGHTA and CDR2 as FQGNSA. This CDR3 has 16 amino acids.